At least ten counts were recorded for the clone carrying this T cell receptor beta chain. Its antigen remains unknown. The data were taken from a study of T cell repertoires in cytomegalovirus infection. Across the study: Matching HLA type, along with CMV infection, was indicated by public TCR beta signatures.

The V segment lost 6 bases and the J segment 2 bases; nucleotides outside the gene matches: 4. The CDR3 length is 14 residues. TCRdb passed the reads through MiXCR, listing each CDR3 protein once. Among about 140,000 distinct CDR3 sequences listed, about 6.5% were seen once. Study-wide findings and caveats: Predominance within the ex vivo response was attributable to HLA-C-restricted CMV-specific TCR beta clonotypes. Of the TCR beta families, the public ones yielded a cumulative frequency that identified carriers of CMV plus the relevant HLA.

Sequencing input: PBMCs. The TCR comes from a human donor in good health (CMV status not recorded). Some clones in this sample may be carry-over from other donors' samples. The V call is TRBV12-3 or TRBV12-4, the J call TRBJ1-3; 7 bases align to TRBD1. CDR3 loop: CASRETGAGNTIYF. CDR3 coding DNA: TGTGCCAGCAGGGAAACAGGGGCTGGAAACACCATATATTTT.